This T cell receptor beta chain is from a study of beta chain features in type 1 diabetes. This CDR3 region has 15 residues. The V end lost 2 bases, the J end lost 1 base, and 10 bases lay between the germline ends. Germline V gene lookup returns CDR1 SGDLS and CDR2 YYNGEE. What was sequenced were expressed TCRB transcripts, since all of the isolated RNA had been reverse transcribed. Profiled with immunoSEQ multiplex PCR; TCRdb holds only in-frame clones, not every one. Of around 600,000 clones detected, 9.5% to 15% appear once; the ten largest clones hold more than 0.095%. Study-wide points: Moderately but significantly shorter TCRB CDR3s were found in Type 1 diabetes patients in all four CD4+ subsets.

This clone turned up a few times. The antigen remains undetermined. The sample comprised naive CD4+ T cells from blood. The gene calls are TRBV9 and TRBJ2-1; the D gene is possibly TRBD2 (5 bases). The origin of this receptor is a man aged 25-45 years with type 1 diabetes. The CDR3 reads CASSVRTSSYNEQFF. The CDR3 DNA reads as TGTGCCAGCAGCGTCAGGACTTCTTCCTACAATGAGCAGTTCTTC.